The 5 T cell receptor beta chains below were found in one sample sequenced in a study of blood T cell repertoires in COVID-19. Clones were sequenced by immunoSEQ multiplex PCR, and TCRdb holds only the in-frame ones, with some missing. The data show roughly 140,000 clones, 84% seen once. The sample consisted of peripheral blood. These receptor sequences come from a man between 70 and 80 years old with acute or convalescent COVID-19.

The rearrangement joins TRBV7-9 to TRBJ1-2; possibly TRBD1 for D (6 bases). The V gene's germline CDR1 is SEHNR and CDR2 FQNEAQ (reference sequence). Trimming took off 5 bases at V and 5 bases at J, with 24 bases between the two ends. The CDR3 sequence is 17 residues long. The CDR3 reads CASSQTSRDMGHYGYTF. CDR3 in DNA: TGTGCCAGCAGCCAAACGTCCCGGGACATGGGACATTATGGCTACACCTTC.

The rearrangement joins TRBV5-1 to TRBJ2-2, with a tentative D call TRBD2 (6 bases). The CDR3 has 16 amino acids. The germline V and J ends were trimmed by 4 bases and 1 base, with 14 bases remaining between them. CDR1 is SGHRS and CDR2 is YFSETQ in the germline V gene. The DNA of the CDR3 is TGCGCCAGCAGCCGTATTATGGGGGGGAACACCGGGGAGCTGTTTTTT. Its protein is CASSRIMGGNTGELFF.

The chain combines TRBV4-1 with TRBJ2-1; TRBD2 is a possible D gene (6 bases). The CDR3 is 13 amino acids. Germline loops: CDR1 MGHRA, CDR2 YSYEKL. V lost 4 bases and J 12 bases, leaving 16 bases between the germline ends. The CDR3 loop is CASSPRDPGGQFF. CDR3 DNA: TGCGCCAGCAGCCCTCGGGACCCCGGGGGGCAGTTCTTC.

V gene TRBV6-6 combines with J gene TRBJ2-3; 11 positions match TRBD1. This CDR3 comprises 18 residues. The J segment lost 1 base and the V segment lost 5 bases, leaving 11 bases of the junction unmatched. CDR1 MNHNY and CDR2 SVGAGI come from the germline V gene (reference sequence). The CDR3 nucleotides are TGTGCCAGCAGTCCTGGGACAGGGGGACCTCGGGGCACAGATACGCAGTATTTT. It translates to CASSPGTGGPRGTDTQYF.

This sequence joins TRBV9 and TRBJ2-2; 7 nucleotides agree with TRBD1. The V gene end was trimmed by 0 bases and the J gene end by 4 bases; junction bases not matched to a gene: 6. CDR1 and CDR2 (germline): SGDLS, YYNGEE. This CDR3 is built from 16 residues. The CDR3 loop is CASSVEGQTLTGELFF. The CDR3 coding sequence is TGTGCCAGCAGCGTAGAGGGACAGACACTCACCGGGGAGCTGTTTTTT.